This TCR beta chain was captured in a study of cytomegalovirus exposure and HLA in healthy donors. Study summary: The approximately 120 validation repertoires, a later analysis reported, used the same platform as the approximately 630 first-cohort repertoires. Study-wide points: Per published reports, the classifier diagnosed cytomegalovirus status with high specificity and sensitivity. Fewer than 200 TCR beta chains were listed as cytomegalovirus-associated.

A roughly 120-subject validation cohort, separate from the approximately 610-subject first cohort, supplied the donors. The J segment lost 0 bases and the V segment lost 5 bases, leaving 8 bases of the junction unmatched. Germline CDR1 is SNHLY and CDR2 is FYNNEI. The CDR3 contains 19 residues. The protocol was immunoSEQ multiplex PCR, while the TCRdb copy is restricted to in-frame clones and leaves out a portion. The sample includes fewer than 400,000 clones, more than 80% of them seen just once. About this clone itself: Its target is unknown.

This sequence was found in a young woman in good health and CMV-seronegative. What was sequenced was PBMCs. The chain joins TRBV2 to TRBJ2-3; TRBD2 agrees at 16 bases. The CDR3 region is CASSLGGTSGRASTDTQYF. The CDR3 bases are TGTGCCAGCAGTCTGGGGGGGACTAGCGGGAGGGCTAGCACAGATACGCAGTATTTT.